A selection of T cell receptor beta chains follows, all from one sample in a study of T-cell memory formation after mild COVID-19. MiXCR was run by TCRdb on the 5' RACE reads, yielding one entry per CDR3 protein. Of 400,000 to 500,000 distinct CDR3 sequences in the sample, around 20% were seen once. The sample comprised PBMCs or a T cell subset sorted from them (not recorded which). These receptors came from an adult woman who had mild COVID-19 (a few samples of this study predate the infection). Cell type and time point are not known. The CDR3 runs from the conserved cysteine through the conserved F or W. The D gene is left open where the match is weak. Size tells how often a clone was seen (once, few, many) or the class of an expanded clone, and some rows leave it out.

>TRBJ1-5|TRBV4-1|NA|NA
CASSQVGGRQPQHF
TGCGCCAGCAGCCAAGTCGGGGGCAGGCAGCCCCAGCATTTT
>TRBJ1-2|TRBV6-1|TRBD1|few
CASRNRGDYGYTF
TGTGCCAGCAGGAACAGGGGAGACTATGGCTACACCTTC
>TRBJ2-3|TRBV29-1|NA|NA
CSVVPDSERTDTQYF
TGCAGCGTTGTGCCGGACAGCGAACGCACAGATACGCAGTATTTT
>TRBJ2-3|TRBV12-3/TRBV12-4|TRBD2|NA
CASSRPGLAGYDDTQYF
TGTGCCAGCAGCCGTCCGGGACTAGCGGGGTACGATGATACGCAGTATTTT
>TRBJ1-2|TRBV29-1|NA|few
CSVRAGARKYGYTF
TGCAGCGTGAGGGCCGGGGCAAGAAAATATGGCTACACCTTC
>TRBJ1-5|TRBV4-1|NA|NA
CASSQGGGSNQPQHF
TGCGCCAGCAGCCAAGGTGGGGGTAGCAATCAGCCCCAGCATTTT
>TRBJ2-7|TRBV27|TRBD1|NA
CASSLLADRGDEQYF
TGTGCCAGCAGTTTATTGGCCGACAGGGGCGACGAGCAGTACTTC
>TRBJ2-7|TRBV15|NA|few
CATSRDHVQTYEQYF
TGTGCCACCAGCAGAGACCACGTACAGACCTACGAGCAGTACTTC
>TRBJ1-1|TRBV7-3|NA|few
CASSPSARGHKNTEAFF
TGTGCCAGCAGCCCCTCGGCAAGGGGACATAAGAACACTGAAGCTTTCTTT
>TRBJ2-3|TRBV24-1|NA|NA
CATSDPSGTDTQYF
TGTGCCACCAGTGACCCCAGCGGCACAGATACGCAGTATTTT
>TRBJ2-5|TRBV19|TRBD2|NA
CASSIERGAETQYF
TGTGCCAGTAGTATAGAGCGGGGGGCAGAGACCCAGTACTTC
>TRBJ2-5|TRBV28|NA|NA
CASSLLMAETQYF
TGTGCCAGCAGTTTATTAATGGCGGAGACCCAGTACTTC
>TRBJ2-1|TRBV12-3/TRBV12-4|NA|NA
CASSSYRERQFF
TGTGCCAGCAGTTCATACAGGGAACGTCAGTTCTTC
>TRBJ2-1|TRBV3-1|NA|many
CASSFMNEQFF
TGTGCCAGCAGTTTCATGAATGAGCAGTTCTTC